This T cell receptor (beta chain) was recovered during a study of graft-versus-host responses after intestinal transplantation. Regarding the study as a whole: Analysis identified GvH clones in recipient marrow, with some appearing first in ileum or blood. Allograft clonal ratios (graft-versus-host to host-versus-graft) were high in patients who had graft-donor T cell macrochimerism.

The CDR3 covers 13 residues. The germline CDR1 and CDR2 sequences are MDHEN and SYDVKM. The V and J ends lost 2 bases and 5 bases respectively, with 6 bases between them. Sequenced by immunoSEQ multiplex PCR; TCRdb stores in-frame clones only, minus some. The data hold approximately 80,000 clones, with roughly nine tenths observed a single time. Concerning this clone: The antigen remains undetermined.

Material: unstimulated CD4+ T cells sorted from spleen or lymph node cells, obtained before intestinal transplant. This receptor was obtained from a human donor who received an intestinal transplant. This chain uses TRBV28 with TRBJ1-4, with no clear D. The CDR3 is CASSLGPNEKLFF. CDR3 sequence (DNA): TGTGCCAGCAGTTTAGGCCCGAATGAAAAACTGTTTTTT.